The source of this TCR beta chain is a study of CD8 T cells in ankylosing spondylitis. About this clonotype: As yet, its antigen is unknown.

Study results and caveats: As for the disease-linked clones, they showed a CD8+ phenotype and occurred at relatively low frequencies in peripheral blood. A TCR beta motif of several highly homologous variants seemed to mark ankylosing spondylitis blood.

Per the germline V gene, CDR1 is SGHAT and CDR2 is FQNNGV. Trimming cost V 1 base and J 7 bases, with 16 bases left between them. There are 15 residues in the CDR3. TCRdb fed the 5' RACE reads into MiXCR, producing one record per CDR3 protein. The sample has about 450,000 distinct CDR3 sequences; 20% to 30% are singletons. This TCR came from a male donor with ankylosing spondylitis. The sample comprised blood, either unsorted or a sorted T cell fraction (not recorded which). V is TRBV11-2 and J is TRBJ1-1, with D possibly TRBD1 on 6 matching bases. CDR3 sequence (DNA): TGTGCCAGCAGCTTAGTAGGGGATTACAGGGTTGAAGCTTTCTTT. Residues: CASSLVGDYRVEAFF.